The 24 T cell receptor beta chains given below trace back to one sample, sequenced in a study of blood T cell repertoires in COVID-19. Sequencing was performed with immunoSEQ multiplex PCR; in TCRdb, only in-frame clones are kept and a portion is missing. The table has approximately 250,000 clones, approximately 86% seen once; the top ten hold about 8.6%. Material for sequencing was peripheral blood. All receptors derive from a man between 40 and 49 years old with active or convalescent COVID-19.

The CDR3 sequence: CASSPGQGAQNTEAFF. In DNA form, the CDR3 reads TGCGCCAGCAGCCCTGGACAGGGGGCCCAGAACACTGAAGCTTTCTTT. The V gene is TRBV5-1, the J gene TRBJ1-1, with 11 bases aligning to TRBD1. From germline, CDR1 is SGHRS and CDR2 YFSETQ. This CDR3 spans 16 amino acids. The junction had 6 bases not matched to a gene; V was cut back by 4 bases and J by 1 base.

V and J are TRBV5-1 and TRBJ1-4; a weak D match, TRBD1 (6 bases). Looked up from germline, CDR1 is SGHRS and CDR2 is YFSETQ. CDR3 length: 15 residues. The V end lost 0 bases, the J end lost 6 bases, and 12 bases lay between the germline ends. The CDR3 bases are TGCGCCAGCAGCTTGGCGCCAGGGGCGGATGAAAAACTGTTTTTT. Translating gives CASSLAPGADEKLFF.

The V gene is TRBV5-1, the J gene TRBJ1-3; no reliable D call. Germline lookup yields CDR1 SGHRS and CDR2 YFSETQ. Trimming removed 0 bases at V and 2 bases at J, with 12 bases between. The CDR3 loop spans 16 amino acids. CDR3 bases: TGCGCCAGCAGCTTGGCCCTTGTGGAGCCTGGAAACACCATATATTTT. Translating gives CASSLALVEPGNTIYF.

The J gene is TRBJ1-2, the V gene TRBV3-1 (or the pseudogene TRBV3-2); D is unresolved. V lost 1 base, J lost 0 bases, and 9 bases lay in between. CDR1 is LGHDT and CDR2 is YNNKEL in the germline V gene (reference sequence). The CDR3 covers 15 residues. For the CDR3, the DNA is TGTGCCAGCAGCCAAGTAAGTTCTACTAACTATGGCTACACCTTC. Translation gives CASSQVSSTNYGYTF.

This chain links TRBV27 with TRBJ1-2, with D tentatively TRBD1 (6 bases). The germline V gene encodes CDR1 MNHEY and CDR2 SMNVEV (reference sequence). The CDR3 has 18 amino acids. The ends were cut back, 0 bases at V and 4 bases at J, with 21 bases in the middle. Here the CDR3 reads CASSLSRGAASTGYGYTF. The DNA for the CDR3 is TGTGCCAGCAGTTTATCCAGGGGAGCTGCATCAACCGGCTATGGCTACACCTTC.

This chain joins TRBV5-1 and TRBJ2-5, with TRBD1 identical over 7 bases. The junction had 11 bases not matched to a gene; V was cut back by 4 bases and J by 5 bases. Germline CDR1 is SGHRS and CDR2 is YFSETQ. The CDR3 extends over 15 amino acids. CDR3 region: CASSAPTGLLETQYF. In nucleotides, the CDR3 is TGCGCCAGCAGCGCCCCGACAGGGCTTTTGGAGACCCAGTACTTC. Together with reference TRBV5-1 and TRBJ2-5, the CDR3 gives the full variable domain: KAGVTQTPRYLIKTRGQQVTLSCSPISGHRSVSWYQQTPGQGLQFLFEYFSETQRNKGNFPGRFSGRQFSNSRSEMNVSTLELGDSALYLCASSAPTGLLETQYFGPGTRLLVL.

CDR3 amino acids: CASSLFGQGNSPLHF. In DNA, the CDR3 is TGTGCCAGCAGTTTATTTGGACAGGGCAATTCACCCCTCCACTTT. The chain joins TRBV28 to TRBJ1-6; 8 positions match TRBD1. Trimming cost V 1 base and J 7 bases; bases outside gene matches: 3. CDR1 MDHEN and CDR2 SYDVKM come from the germline V gene. The CDR3 is 15 residues long.

The chain employs TRBV7-8 and TRBJ2-1; 8 bases map to TRBD2. The ends lost 4 bases at V and 0 bases at J; junction bases unmatched: 20. The CDR3 length is 21 residues. CDR1 and CDR2 from the germline V gene are SGHVS and FQNEAQ. CDR3 region: CASSSSWGGRRGGSSYNEQFF. The CDR3 DNA follows: TGTGCCAGCAGCTCCTCCTGGGGCGGGAGGAGGGGAGGGAGCTCCTACAATGAGCAGTTCTTC.

V gene TRBV9 combines with J gene TRBJ2-7; D perhaps matches TRBD2 (6 bases). Trimming left V 2 bases short and J 4 bases short, with 7 bases between. CDR1 is SGDLS, CDR2 YYNGEE, per germline. The CDR3 spans 12 residues. In DNA, the CDR3 is TGTGCCAGCAGCGTGGAGGGGTACGAGCAGTACTTC. Protein sequence: CASSVEGYEQYF.

Comment on this clone: A read error may account for a junction end that differs from germline. The chain employs TRBV24-1 and TRBJ2-1, with D unclear. The CDR3 sequence is 14 residues long. Germline V gene lookup returns CDR1 KGHDR and CDR2 SFDVKD. The CDR3 loop is CATSDLQRPNGQFF. The CDR3 region has the DNA TGTGCCACCAGTGATCTTCAGCGCCCCAATGGGCAGTTCTTC.

This chain joins TRBV9 and TRBJ2-3; 9 bases align to TRBD1. This CDR3 has 15 residues. J lost 1 base, V lost 4 bases, and 4 bases had no gene match. CDR1 and CDR2 from the germline V gene are SGDLS and YYNGEE. The CDR3 coding sequence is TGTGCCAGCAGCACCCGGGACAGGGGCACAGATACGCAGTATTTT. It yields the protein CASSTRDRGTDTQYF.

The chain couples TRBV14 to TRBJ2-7; TRBD1 is a possible D gene (5 bases). Germline CDR1 SGHDN, CDR2 FVKESK. The CDR3 sequence is 13 residues long. V was pared by 3 bases and J by 6 bases, with 12 bases between. The CDR3 loop is CASSQLDRSEQYF. In DNA, the CDR3 is TGTGCCAGCAGCCAGCTCGACAGATCCGAGCAGTACTTC. The whole variable domain, filled in from reference TRBV14 and TRBJ2-7, reads EAGVTQFPSHSVIEKGQTVTLRCDPISGHDNLYWYRRVMGKEIKFLLHFVKESKQDESGMPNNRFLAERTGGTYSTLKVQPAELEDSGVYFCASSQLDRSEQYFGPGTRLTVT.

The chain has TRBV19 and TRBJ2-7; D might be TRBD1 (5 bases). Trimming stripped 8 bases from V and 7 bases from J, with 21 bases between. Germline V gives CDR1 LNHDA, CDR2 SQIVND (reference sequence). The CDR3 has 14 amino acids. CDR3 nucleotides: TGTGCCAGTTCCCGCTGGGGCGATACTCGGGAGCAGTACTTC. It specifies CASSRWGDTREQYF.

This clone has only one observation. J is TRBJ1-2 and V is TRBV9; tentatively, D is TRBD1 (5 bases). CDR3 size: 14 residues. Trimming pared 3 bases from V and 0 bases from J, leaving 9 bases between. CDR1 SGDLS and CDR2 YYNGEE come from the germline V gene. CDR3 sequence (DNA): TGTGCCAGCAGCGCCGGGGGAGCTAACTATGGCTACACCTTC. Translation: CASSAGGANYGYTF.

V and J are TRBV20-1 and TRBJ2-3; perhaps TRBD2 as D (5 bases). Trimming pared 3 bases from V and 3 bases from J, leaving 16 bases between. Looked up from germline, CDR1 is DFQATT and CDR2 is SNEGSKA (reference sequence). The length of the CDR3 is 15 residues. CDR3 coding DNA: TGCAGTGCTAGTAACGGAGGTGACTATACAGATACGCAGTATTTT. Protein sequence: CSASNGGDYTDTQYF.

The chain carries TRBV27 and TRBJ2-6; D is unresolved. This CDR3 is 17 amino acids long. The V end was cut by 4 bases, the J end by 1 base, with 14 bases between. CDR1 and CDR2 from the germline V gene are MNHEY and SMNVEV (reference sequence). In DNA, the CDR3 is TGTGCCAGCAGTTCCGTCAGGTTTCTGTCTGGGGCCAACGTCCTGACTTTC. Translating gives CASSSVRFLSGANVLTF. The variable domain in full, with the rest retrieved from reference TRBV27 and TRBJ2-6, is EAQVTQNPRYLITVTGKKLTVTCSQNMNHEYMSWYRQDPGLGLRQIYYSMNVEVTDKGDVPEGYKVSRKEKRNFPLILESPSPNQTSLYFCASSSVRFLSGANVLTFGAGSRLTVL.

This chain uses TRBV19 with TRBJ2-6, with 8 bases lining up with TRBD1. V lost 4 bases, J lost 2 bases, and 4 bases stayed unmatched. Germline lookup yields CDR1 LNHDA and CDR2 SQIVND (reference sequence). The CDR3 sequence is 16 residues long. This CDR3 reads CASSRTGRAGANVLTF. The CDR3 coding sequence is TGTGCCAGTAGTAGGACAGGGCGGGCTGGGGCCAACGTCCTGACTTTC.

This chain uses TRBV9 with TRBJ2-1, with a tentative D call TRBD2 (5 bases). The CDR3 is 13 residues long. Germline-derived CDR1 and CDR2 are SGDLS and YYNGEE. Trimming pared 0 bases from V and 10 bases from J, leaving 11 bases between. CDR3 bases: TGTGCCAGCAGCGTAGGCGTGAGAGGGGAGCAGTTCTTC. It is translated as CASSVGVRGEQFF.

CDR3 region: CASSQDGTGSSYEQYF. The CDR3 DNA reads as TGTGCCAGCAGCCAAGATGGAACAGGGAGCTCCTACGAGCAGTACTTC. V and J are TRBV4-2 and TRBJ2-7, with a tentative D call TRBD1 (6 bases). The length of the CDR3 is 16 residues. V was shortened by 0 bases and J by 0 bases, with 12 bases between the two germline ends. Germline assignment: CDR1 LGHNA and CDR2 YNFKEQ.

V usage is TRBV5-1 and J usage is TRBJ2-5; 10 nucleotides line up with TRBD1. The length of the CDR3 is 16 residues. Germline CDR1 reads SGHRS; CDR2 reads YFSETQ. With 4 bases clipped from V and 5 bases from J, the junction kept 11 bases outside the gene matches. This chain's CDR3 is CASSPGWDRGWETQYF. As DNA, the CDR3 is TGCGCCAGCAGCCCCGGCTGGGACAGGGGTTGGGAGACCCAGTACTTC. Drawing the rest from reference TRBV5-1 and TRBJ2-5, the complete variable domain is KAGVTQTPRYLIKTRGQQVTLSCSPISGHRSVSWYQQTPGQGLQFLFEYFSETQRNKGNFPGRFSGRQFSNSRSEMNVSTLELGDSALYLCASSPGWDRGWETQYFGPGTRLLVL.

CDR3 sequence: CATSDRTGGQGYGYTF. The CDR3, as DNA: TGTGCCACCAGTGACAGGACAGGGGGCCAAGGCTATGGCTACACCTTC. The chain recombines TRBV24-1 with TRBJ1-2, with 11 bases aligning to TRBD1. The V segment lost 4 bases and the J segment 4 bases; nucleotides outside the gene matches: 7. This CDR3 region has 16 residues. CDR1 and CDR2 (germline): KGHDR, SFDVKD.

This chain uses TRBV5-8 with TRBJ2-3, with 13 bases that match TRBD2. Per the germline V gene, CDR1 is SGHTS and CDR2 is YDEGEE. The V and J ends lost 4 bases and 6 bases, in that order; junction bases with no gene match: 14. CDR3 length equals 18 residues. The DNA for the CDR3 is TGTGCCAGCAGCCGAACCGTCACTAGCGGGAGGGCCACGGATACGCAGTATTTT. Translating it yields CASSRTVTSGRATDTQYF.

This clone was observed a handful of times. The rearrangement uses TRBV5-1 and TRBJ2-5, with 16 bases fitting TRBD2. V shed 3 bases, J shed 5 bases, and the junction held 7 bases outside the gene matches. CDR3 length: 17 residues. Germline lookup yields CDR1 SGHRS and CDR2 YFSETQ. The CDR3 here is CASSSGTSGGARETQYF. CDR3 in DNA: TGCGCCAGCAGCTCTGGGACTAGCGGGGGGGCTCGGGAGACCCAGTACTTC. The full variable domain, in which reference TRBV5-1 and TRBJ2-5 provide the parts outside the CDR3, is KAGVTQTPRYLIKTRGQQVTLSCSPISGHRSVSWYQQTPGQGLQFLFEYFSETQRNKGNFPGRFSGRQFSNSRSEMNVSTLELGDSALYLCASSSGTSGGARETQYFGPGTRLLVL.

The chain uses TRBV14 and TRBJ2-1, with D perhaps TRBD2 (5 bases). Germline CDR1 and CDR2: SGHDN and FVKESK. The CDR3 covers 15 residues. Trimming removed 2 bases from V and 8 bases from J, with 16 bases in between. CDR3 loop: CASSQLERVKHEQFF. CDR3 in DNA: TGTGCCAGCAGCCAACTGGAGAGGGTAAAACATGAGCAGTTCTTC.